This entry lists 27 T cell receptor beta chains sequenced from one sample in a study of radiation and T cells in renal cell carcinoma. Described treatment: 15 Gy SBRT to primary tumor, nephrectomy 4 weeks later. Only in-frame clones appear in the TCRdb table, and some are missing; sequencing was by immunoSEQ multiplex PCR. The sample lists about 20,000 clones, approximately 60% seen once, with approximately 13% in the top ten. The material sequenced was tumor tissue, taken from a patient whose treatment included radiotherapy and nephrectomy. The receptors were sampled from a woman aged 70-85 years with renal cell carcinoma.

V gene TRBV29-1 combines with J gene TRBJ2-1; possibly TRBD2 for D (7 bases). Germline V gene sequence: CDR1 SQVTM, CDR2 ANQGSEA. The CDR3 runs 13 residues. The V end lost 5 bases, the J end lost 9 bases, and 17 bases lay between the germline ends. DNA of the CDR3: TGCAGCGTTTCCCCGCGGGGGCCGGGTGAGCAGTTCTTC. Residues: CSVSPRGPGEQFF.

CDR3 protein: CSVDLTVEAFF. The CDR3, as DNA: TGCAGCGTTGATTTGACAGTAGAAGCTTTCTTT. The chain joins TRBV29-1 to TRBJ1-1; tentatively, D is TRBD1 (5 bases). Trimming pared 3 bases from V and 8 bases from J, leaving 10 bases between. The CDR3 sequence is 11 residues long. In germline, CDR1 is SQVTM, CDR2 ANQGSEA. The whole variable domain, remainder taken from reference TRBV29-1 and TRBJ1-1, is SAVISQKPSRDICQRGTSLTIQCQVDSQVTMMFWYRQQPGQSLTLIATANQGSEATYESGFVIDKFPISRPNLTFSTLTVSNMSPEDSSIYLCSVDLTVEAFFGQGTRLTVV.

By share of the sample, this clone is medium-sized (0.01 to 0.1%). The rearrangement joins TRBV28 to TRBJ1-2; D might be TRBD1 (5 bases). Germline V gene lookup returns CDR1 MDHEN and CDR2 SYDVKM. V was trimmed by 2 bases and J by 7 bases, leaving 17 bases between them. CDR3 size: 15 residues. The CDR3 loop reads CASSLEGAPFGGYTF. The CDR3 DNA sequence: TGTGCCAGCAGTTTAGAAGGGGCGCCTTTCGGTGGCTACACCTTC.

The chain carries TRBV4-2 and TRBJ1-1; D may be TRBD1 (5 bases). Trimming shortened V by 2 bases and J by 1 base, and 8 bases separated the two germline ends. Germline V gene sequence: CDR1 LGHNA, CDR2 YNFKEQ. The CDR3 covers 14 residues. The CDR3 reads CASSQQTANTEAFF. CDR3 bases: TGTGCCAGCAGCCAACAGACAGCGAACACTGAAGCTTTCTTT.

The genes are TRBV29-1 and TRBJ2-5; TRBD1 is a possible D gene (6 bases). Trimming removed 7 bases at V and 5 bases at J, with 14 bases between. CDR3 length: 12 residues. The V gene's germline CDR1 is SQVTM and CDR2 ANQGSEA. The CDR3 is CSASPGVETQYF. The CDR3 DNA follows: TGCAGCGCGTCGCCAGGGGTTGAGACCCAGTACTTC.

The V and J genes are TRBV19 and TRBJ1-5, with unresolved D. This CDR3 region has 13 residues. Germline V gene lookup returns CDR1 LNHDA and CDR2 SQIVND (reference sequence). V was trimmed by 1 base and J by 5 bases, leaving 6 bases between them. The CDR3 DNA is TGTGCCAGTAGTATAGCTGGGGATCAGCCCCAGCATTTT. As protein: CASSIAGDQPQHF. The whole variable domain, remainder taken from reference TRBV19 and TRBJ1-5, is DGGITQSPKYLFRKEGQNVTLSCEQNLNHDAMYWYRQDPGQGLRLIYYSQIVNDFQKGDIAEGYSVSREKKESFPLTVTSAQKNPTAFYLCASSIAGDQPQHFGDGTRLSIL.

The chain has TRBV15 and TRBJ1-2; D ambiguous. The CDR3 loop spans 12 amino acids. V was shortened by 8 bases and J by 2 bases, with 9 bases between the two germline ends. Germline loops: CDR1 LNHNV, CDR2 YYDKDF (reference sequence). The CDR3 nucleotides read TGTGCCACCTTCGGCAGGAACTATGGCTACACCTTC. Its protein product is CATFGRNYGYTF.

The chain links TRBV6-4 to TRBJ2-2; TRBD1 agrees at 7 bases. Looked up from germline, CDR1 is MRHNA and CDR2 is SNTAGT. Trimming cost V 5 bases and J 3 bases; bases outside gene matches: 3. This CDR3 is built from 14 residues. The CDR3 DNA reads as TGTGCCAGCAGTCGGCAGGGGGACACCGGGGAGCTGTTTTTT. Residues: CASSRQGDTGELFF.

The J gene is TRBJ1-2, the V gene TRBV6-6; TRBD1 matches 7 bases. V gave up 2 bases and J gave up 2 bases; unmatched junction bases: 5. Per the germline V gene, CDR1 is MNHNY and CDR2 is SVGAGI (reference sequence). This CDR3 contains 15 residues. This chain's CDR3 is CASSYKGTENYGYTF. CDR3 DNA: TGTGCCAGCAGTTACAAGGGGACAGAGAACTATGGCTACACCTTC.

The rearrangement uses TRBV7-9 and TRBJ2-3; unclear D gene. V lost 1 base and J lost 3, with 8 bases in between. Germline lookup yields CDR1 SEHNR and CDR2 FQNEAQ (reference sequence). There are 14 residues in the CDR3. CDR3 residues: CASSLEVLTDTQYF. CDR3 nucleotide sequence: TGTGCCAGCAGCTTAGAAGTCCTGACAGATACGCAGTATTTT.

The chain carries TRBV7-9 and TRBJ2-3; the match to TRBD1 covers 8 bases. The V gene end was trimmed by 0 bases and the J gene end by 1 base; junction bases not matched to a gene: 0. CDR1 is SEHNR, CDR2 FQNEAQ, per germline (reference sequence). The CDR3 covers 15 residues. CDR3 sequence: CASSLATGGTDTQYF. In DNA form, the CDR3 reads TGTGCCAGCAGCTTAGCGACAGGGGGCACAGATACGCAGTATTTT.

In its sample, this clone was seen a few times. The rearrangement joins TRBV6-5 to TRBJ2-2; no clear D. Per the germline V gene, CDR1 is MNHEY and CDR2 is SVGAGI. The V end lost 6 bases, the J end lost 3 bases, and 2 bases lay between the germline ends. The CDR3 totals 11 residues. The DNA of the CDR3 is TGTGCCAGCAGAGACACCGGGGAGCTGTTTTTT. Its translation: CASRDTGELFF.

The V and J genes are TRBV29-1 and TRBJ1-1; D unclear. There are 13 residues in the CDR3. CDR1 SQVTM and CDR2 ANQGSEA come from the germline V gene. Trimming removed 7 bases from V and 5 bases from J, with 17 bases in between. The CDR3 sequence: CSASLGVRTEAFF. CDR3 nucleotide sequence: TGCAGCGCCTCCTTGGGAGTTCGGACTGAAGCTTTCTTT.

This clone turned up a few times. The chain employs TRBV23-1 and TRBJ1-4, with a possible D match to TRBD1 (6 bases). TRBV23-1 is assigned to the ORF class and has an uncertain function. This CDR3 has 16 residues. V was clipped by 4 bases and J by 4 bases, with 16 bases between them. The CDR3 reads CASSLTQGFNNEKLFF. In nucleotides, the CDR3 is TGCGCCAGCAGTCTGACACAGGGCTTTAATAATGAAAAACTGTTTTTT.

The chain uses TRBV5-4 and TRBJ2-4, with D hard to call. This CDR3 has 15 residues. The ends were cut back, 1 base at V and 5 bases at J, with 13 bases in the middle. Per germline, CDR1 SGHNT and CDR2 YYREEE (reference sequence). The CDR3 protein is CASSLSWGSENIQYF. CDR3 sequence (DNA): TGTGCCAGCAGCTTGTCGTGGGGTTCCGAAAACATTCAGTACTTC.

The rearrangement joins TRBV4-1 to TRBJ1-6, with a tentative D call TRBD1 (5 bases). Germline assignment: CDR1 MGHRA and CDR2 YSYEKL. Deletions cut 4 bases from V and 9 bases from J, with 16 bases between. The CDR3 loop spans 15 amino acids. The CDR3 spells CASSPTSRGGSPLHF. The CDR3 coding sequence is TGCGCCAGCAGCCCTACGTCTAGGGGAGGTTCACCCCTCCACTTT.

The rearrangement uses TRBV29-1 and TRBJ1-1; D unclear. The ends were cut back, 4 bases at V and 2 bases at J, with 5 bases in the middle. Germline CDR1 SQVTM, CDR2 ANQGSEA. This CDR3 comprises 11 residues. CDR3 sequence reads: CSVGDNTEAFF. CDR3 DNA sequence: TGCAGCGTTGGAGACAACACTGAAGCTTTCTTT.

The V call is TRBV5-6, the J call TRBJ2-7; TRBD1 matches 10 bases. Germline V gives CDR1 SGHDT, CDR2 YYEEEE. The ends lost 1 base at V and 10 bases at J; junction bases unmatched: 5. The CDR3 has 13 amino acids. The CDR3, as DNA: TGTGCCAGCAGCTTGAAGGACAGGGGGAGTCAGTACTTC. This translates into CASSLKDRGSQYF.

This clone counts as medium-sized. The genes are TRBV18 and TRBJ1-5; weak D call: TRBD1 (6 bases). Trimming removed 10 bases at V and 2 bases at J, with 12 bases between. CDR1 and CDR2 (germline): KGHSH, LQKENI. The CDR3 length is 13 residues. The CDR3 bases are TGTGCCACTAAGGGGGAGCGCAATCAGCCCCAGCATTTT. Residues: CATKGERNQPQHF.

This chain connects TRBV5-1 to TRBJ2-3; 10 bases match TRBD2. Germline V lookup: CDR1 SGHRS, CDR2 YFSETQ. With V trimmed by 1 base and J by 6 bases, 5 bases remained unmatched. The CDR3 length is 15 residues. The CDR3 DNA reads as TGCGCCAGCAGCTTGCTAGCGGGGGATTCGGATACGCAGTATTTT. This sequence encodes CASSLLAGDSDTQYF.

The CDR3 DNA is TGTGCCATCAGCGGGACAGGGGGCAATGGCTACACCTTC. This translates into CAISGTGGNGYTF. The V and J genes are TRBV10-3 and TRBJ1-2; the match to TRBD1 covers 12 bases. After removal of 6 bases from V and 6 bases from J, the junction contained 2 bases not matched to a gene. In germline, CDR1 is ENHRY, CDR2 SYGVKD. CDR3 size: 13 residues.

This clone was recorded a few times. V usage is TRBV2 and J usage is TRBJ1-2, with 8 nucleotides matching TRBD1. The CDR3 consists of 15 residues. Per germline, CDR1 SNHLY and CDR2 FYNNEI. V lost 6 bases and J lost 8; bases outside the gene matches: 14. This CDR3 reads CASSRRSMTGEGYTF. CDR3 DNA: TGTGCCAGCAGCCGGCGATCGATGACAGGGGAAGGCTACACCTTC.

The rearrangement joins TRBV29-1 to TRBJ1-2, with 7 bases matching TRBD1. Germline loops: CDR1 SQVTM, CDR2 ANQGSEA. This CDR3 region has 12 residues. After removal of 6 bases from V and 8 bases from J, the junction contained 9 bases not matched to a gene. The CDR3 reads CSVRQGPGGYTF. CDR3 coding DNA: TGCAGCGTCCGACAGGGCCCCGGAGGCTACACCTTC.

This chain joins TRBV13 and TRBJ2-3, with D unresolved. V gave up 5 bases and J gave up 0 bases, with 9 bases separating them. CDR3 length: 14 residues. Per germline, CDR1 PRHDT and CDR2 FYEKMQ (reference sequence). This CDR3 reads CASSGVLSTDTQYF. CDR3 in DNA: TGTGCCAGCAGCGGGGTATTGAGCACAGATACGCAGTATTTT.

J is TRBJ1-2 and V is TRBV7-3, with 7 bases identical to TRBD1. Losses at the gene ends were 3 bases for V and 7 bases for J; bases not matched to a gene: 5. Germline loops: CDR1 SGHTA, CDR2 FQGTGA. The CDR3 is 13 amino acids. CDR3 amino acids: CASSLARGFGYTF. In DNA form, the CDR3 reads TGTGCCAGCAGCTTGGCCAGGGGGTTTGGCTACACCTTC.

This chain links TRBV11-3 with TRBJ2-7; 9 positions match TRBD1. The V gene end was trimmed by 1 base and the J gene end by 1 base; junction bases not matched to a gene: 2. Germline CDR1 SGHNT, CDR2 YENEEA. The CDR3 has 15 residues. CDR3 in amino acids: CASSLGGTGSYEQYF. The DNA of the CDR3 is TGTGCCAGCAGCTTAGGGGGGACAGGGTCCTACGAGCAGTACTTC. The whole variable domain, remainder taken from reference TRBV11-3 and TRBJ2-7, is EAGVVQSPRYKIIEKKQPVAFWCNPISGHNTLYWYLQNLGQGPELLIRYENEEAVDDSQLPKDRFSAERLKGVDSTLKIQPAELGDSAVYLCASSLGGTGSYEQYFGPGTRLTVT.

The chain links TRBV7-3 to TRBJ1-6; 7 bases map to TRBD1. V lost 5 bases to trimming and J lost 4 bases; unmatched junction nucleotides: 8. Per the germline V gene, CDR1 is SGHTA and CDR2 is FQGTGA. The CDR3 totals 16 residues. CDR3 DNA sequence: TGTGCCAGCAGCCCCCAGGGGGGGCTATATAATTCACCCCTCCACTTT. Protein product: CASSPQGGLYNSPLHF.